The 9 T cell receptor beta chains reported below all come from one sample, sequenced in a study of blood T cell repertoires in COVID-19. TCRdb keeps only in-frame clones here, not all; method: immunoSEQ multiplex PCR. This sample has 140,000 or so clones, with approximately 85% found just once. The sequenced sample was peripheral blood. The source of these receptors is a man in his forties or fifties with acute or convalescent COVID-19.

The J gene is TRBJ2-4, the V gene TRBV2, with 12 bases fitting TRBD2. J was trimmed by 6 bases and V by 8 bases; bases with no gene match: 20. CDR3 length: 19 amino acids. CDR1 and CDR2 from the germline V gene are SNHLY and FYNNEI. Here the CDR3 DNA reads TGTGCCAGCCTCCGCTACGGGCCCCTAGCGGGGGGGCACGGAAACATTCAGTACTTC. Translating gives CASLRYGPLAGGHGNIQYF.

The chain couples TRBV18 to TRBJ2-1, with TRBD2 matching over 10 bases. The germline V gene encodes CDR1 KGHSH and CDR2 LQKENI. The J segment lost 4 bases and the V segment lost 4 bases, leaving 10 bases of the junction unmatched. This CDR3 comprises 17 residues. This CDR3 is CASSRDPLAGVYNEQFF. The CDR3 bases are TGTGCCAGCTCACGTGATCCTCTAGCGGGAGTATACAATGAGCAGTTCTTC.

The J gene is TRBJ2-1, the V gene TRBV2; 13 bases are a match to TRBD2. Per germline, CDR1 SNHLY and CDR2 FYNNEI. The V and J ends lost 4 bases and 9 bases, in that order; junction bases with no gene match: 3. This CDR3 has 14 residues. The CDR3 DNA follows: TGTGCCAGCAGTGGACTAGCGGGAGGAGCTGAGCAGTTCTTC. Its translation: CASSGLAGGAEQFF.

The V and J genes are TRBV19 and TRBJ1-2, with no clear D. Germline lookup yields CDR1 LNHDA and CDR2 SQIVND (reference sequence). Trimming cost V 3 bases and J 3 bases, with 14 bases left between them. CDR3 length equals 15 residues. CDR3 sequence reads: CASSMGSAKYYGYTF. The CDR3 DNA is TGTGCCAGTAGTATGGGCTCGGCGAAATACTATGGCTACACCTTC.

The rearrangement joins TRBV27 to TRBJ1-5, with D unclear. This CDR3 region has 14 residues. Trimming left V 3 bases short and J 2 bases short, with 8 bases between. The germline V gene has CDR1 MNHEY and CDR2 SMNVEV (reference sequence). CDR3 nucleotides: TGTGCCAGCAGTTTCAGTTCAGGCAATCAGCCCCAGCATTTT. This encodes CASSFSSGNQPQHF.

This clone has a handful of counts. This chain joins TRBV2 and TRBJ2-1, with TRBD1 identical over 8 bases. This CDR3 is 13 amino acids long. Germline CDR1 SNHLY, CDR2 FYNNEI. V gave up 5 bases and J gave up 7 bases; unmatched junction bases: 4. Written as DNA, the CDR3 is TGTGCCAGCAGTTATAGACAGGGGAATGAGCAGTTCTTC. Protein sequence: CASSYRQGNEQFF.

The gene calls are TRBV7-2 and TRBJ2-3, with 7 nucleotides matching TRBD2. The CDR3 runs 17 residues. V shed 6 bases and J 5 bases; nucleotides not matched to a gene: 17. Per germline, CDR1 SGHTA and CDR2 FQGNSA. The CDR3 sequence is CASRPRRGGRAEDTQYF. CDR3 nucleotides: TGTGCCAGCAGACCTAGGAGAGGTGGGAGGGCAGAAGATACGCAGTATTTT.

The chain has TRBV28 and TRBJ1-3; the D is unclear. CDR3 length: 16 amino acids. The germline V and J ends were trimmed by 4 bases and 0 bases, with 13 bases remaining between them. Germline loops: CDR1 MDHEN, CDR2 SYDVKM. In nucleotides, the CDR3 is TGTGCCAGCAGTTGGATCCTTTCTAGCTCTGGAAACACCATATATTTT. Protein sequence: CASSWILSSSGNTIYF.

The chain couples TRBV10-3 to TRBJ2-1; 8 bases are shared with TRBD1. CDR3 length: 12 residues. The junction had 3 bases not matched to a gene; V was cut back by 7 bases and J by 7 bases. Germline V lookup: CDR1 ENHRY, CDR2 SYGVKD. CDR3 DNA: TGTGCCATCACAAACAGGGGGAATGAGCAGTTCTTC. Residues: CAITNRGNEQFF.